Below are 23 T cell receptor beta chains sequenced from a single sample in a study of blood T cell repertoires in COVID-19. This table comes from immunoSEQ multiplex PCR, and its TCRdb copy is limited to in-frame clones, with some not included. The table lists about 130,000 clones, approximately 85% of them singletons. The sequencing sample was made of peripheral blood. These receptors were taken from a man aged 80 or over with active or convalescent COVID-19.

CDR3 amino acids: CASSLDQGTDTQYF. CDR3 in DNA: TGTGCCAGCAGCTTGGATCAGGGAACAGATACGCAGTATTTT. The chain links TRBV5-4 to TRBJ2-3; TRBD1 is a possible D gene (5 bases). V was clipped by 0 bases and J by 3 bases, with 8 bases between them. The CDR3 is 14 residues long. CDR1 SGHNT and CDR2 YYREEE come from the germline V gene (reference sequence).

CDR3 sequence reads: CASRPPAGGFNEQFF. CDR3 nucleotides: TGTGCCAGCAGACCCCCGGCAGGGGGCTTCAATGAGCAGTTCTTC. The V gene is TRBV7-9, the J gene TRBJ2-1, with 8 bases that match TRBD1. The CDR3 extends over 15 amino acids. V shed 6 bases, J shed 6 bases, and the junction held 10 bases outside the gene matches. Germline values: CDR1 SEHNR, CDR2 FQNEAQ (reference sequence). Supplemented by reference TRBV7-9 and TRBJ2-1, the full variable domain reads DTGVSQNPRHKITKRGQNVTFRCDPISEHNRLYWYRQTLGQGPEFLTYFQNEAQLEKSRLLSDRFSAERPKGSFSTLEIQRTEQGDSAMYLCASRPPAGGFNEQFFGPGTRLTVL.

This clone was counted once. V and J are TRBV18 and TRBJ2-3; 7 bases agree with TRBD1. V shed 1 base and J 0 bases; nucleotides not matched to a gene: 4. Germline CDR1 reads KGHSH; CDR2 reads LQKENI. This CDR3 has 16 residues. The CDR3 sequence: CASSPLGQLSTDTQYF. DNA for the CDR3: TGTGCCAGCTCACCACTGGGACAGCTTAGCACAGATACGCAGTATTTT.

This clone showed up just once. V and J are TRBV30 and TRBJ2-7; D possibly corresponds to TRBD2 (6 bases). CDR1 and CDR2 (germline): GTSNPN, SVGIG (reference sequence). Trimming stripped 2 bases from V and 4 bases from J, with 15 bases between. The CDR3 extends over 14 amino acids. The CDR3 DNA reads TGTGCCTGGAGTTCGACTAGGTGGGGGTACGAGCAGTACTTC. Protein sequence: CAWSSTRWGYEQYF.

The rearrangement links TRBV4-3 to TRBJ1-4; D remains unclear. The CDR3 length is 13 residues. V was clipped by 3 bases and J by 8 bases, with 10 bases between them. Germline V gives CDR1 LGHNA, CDR2 YSLEER. The DNA of the CDR3 is TGCGCCAGCAGCCATTCCTTGGGCGAAAAACTGTTTTTT. Its translation is CASSHSLGEKLFF.

The chain combines TRBV6-1 with TRBJ1-5, with 7 bases identical to TRBD1. This CDR3 contains 14 residues. Germline assignment: CDR1 MNHNS and CDR2 SASEGT. Germline trimming cut 2 bases from V and 7 bases from J; bases unmatched to any gene: 5. CDR3 sequence (DNA): TGTGCCAGCAGTGAATATGACAGGGTCCAGCCCCAGCATTTT. This gives the protein CASSEYDRVQPQHF.

V gene TRBV10-1 combines with J gene TRBJ2-3, with 10 bases identical to TRBD2. J gave up 1 base and V 6 bases, and 7 bases lay outside the gene matches. CDR1 and CDR2 from the germline V gene are WNHNN and SYGVQD (reference sequence). This CDR3 comprises 16 residues. The CDR3, as DNA: TGCGCCAGCAGACCTAAGCGGGAGGGCGGCACAGATACGCAGTATTTT. Protein product: CASRPKREGGTDTQYF.

The chain recombines TRBV2 with TRBJ1-2; TRBD1 matches 10 bases. In germline, CDR1 is SNHLY, CDR2 FYNNEI. This CDR3 has 14 residues. Trimming removed 7 bases from V and 4 bases from J; junction bases left unmatched: 6. The CDR3 sequence: CASNTGTGAYGYTF. For the CDR3, the DNA is TGTGCCAGCAACACCGGGACAGGGGCCTATGGCTACACCTTC.

V is TRBV19 and J is TRBJ1-2; possible D gene TRBD1, 6 bases. This CDR3 contains 15 residues. V gave up 4 bases and J gave up 0 bases, with 12 bases separating them. In germline, CDR1 is LNHDA, CDR2 SQIVND (reference sequence). CDR3: CASSSPGAANYGYTF. The CDR3 nucleotides are TGTGCCAGTAGTAGCCCAGGGGCGGCTAACTATGGCTACACCTTC. The full variable domain, with the rest looked up from reference TRBV19 and TRBJ1-2, is DGGITQSPKYLFRKEGQNVTLSCEQNLNHDAMYWYRQDPGQGLRLIYYSQIVNDFQKGDIAEGYSVSREKKESFPLTVTSAQKNPTAFYLCASSSPGAANYGYTFGSGTRLTVV.

V gene TRBV24-1 combines with J gene TRBJ2-5; D is perhaps TRBD2 (5 bases). Trimming removed 0 bases at V and 2 bases at J, with 12 bases between. Germline V gene sequence: CDR1 KGHDR, CDR2 SFDVKD. This CDR3 is built from 16 residues. The CDR3 DNA reads as TGTGCCACCAGTGATTTGCCACCGGGATTTCAAGAGACCCAGTACTTC. Its protein product is CATSDLPPGFQETQYF.

The table lists this clone with a count of one. The V gene is TRBV18, the J gene TRBJ2-6, with D perhaps TRBD2 (5 bases). There are 15 residues in the CDR3. Trimming stripped 3 bases from V and 2 bases from J, with 8 bases between. Germline assignment: CDR1 KGHSH and CDR2 LQKENI. The CDR3 nucleotides are TGTGCCAGCTCACCCCGGGAAGCTGGGGCCAACGTCCTGACTTTC. Translated: CASSPREAGANVLTF.

The rearrangement uses TRBV9 and TRBJ1-2, with 9 bases matching TRBD1. Germline lookup yields CDR1 SGDLS and CDR2 YYNGEE. Germline trimming cut 3 bases from V and 4 bases from J; bases unmatched to any gene: 7. The CDR3 spans 15 residues. The CDR3 DNA is TGTGCCAGCAGCGCGTACCAGGGACAGGGCTATGGCTACACCTTC. Translating gives CASSAYQGQGYGYTF.

This rearrangement joins TRBV7-6 to TRBJ2-7, with 7 nucleotides matching TRBD1. Germline loops: CDR1 SGHVS, CDR2 FNYEAQ. This CDR3 has 15 amino acids. Unmatched junction bases numbered 10, after V lost 5 bases and J lost 3 bases. CDR3 bases: TGTGCCAGCAGCCCTAGCCAGGGGGATTTCTACGAGCAGTACTTC. Amino acids: CASSPSQGDFYEQYF.

The V gene is TRBV5-6, the J gene TRBJ1-6; maybe TRBD1 (5 bases). The V and J ends lost 4 bases and 13 bases respectively, with 12 bases between them. The CDR3 sequence is 12 residues long. Germline V gene lookup returns CDR1 SGHDT and CDR2 YYEEEE. CDR3 DNA: TGTGCCAGCAGCGGAGCAGGGTCGCCCCTCCACTTT. It translates to CASSGAGSPLHF.

The V and J genes are TRBV5-1 and TRBJ2-3; D is perhaps TRBD1 (6 bases). V lost 4 bases and J lost 1, with 13 bases in between. The germline gives CDR1 SGHRS, CDR2 YFSETQ. The CDR3 has 15 amino acids. The CDR3 here is CASSIRDTRTDTQYF. The CDR3 DNA reads as TGCGCCAGCAGCATCCGGGACACCCGCACAGATACGCAGTATTTT.

This chain links TRBV2 with TRBJ2-7; the match to TRBD2 covers 7 bases. The V and J ends lost 7 bases and 5 bases, in that order; junction bases with no gene match: 5. This CDR3 has 12 amino acids. CDR1 is SNHLY, CDR2 FYNNEI, per germline. In nucleotides, the CDR3 is TGTGCCAGCAACGGACTAGTTCACGAGCAGTACTTC. Translating it yields CASNGLVHEQYF.

This clone was counted only a few times. This rearrangement joins TRBV10-3 to TRBJ2-7; TRBD1 matches at 8 bases. Per germline, CDR1 ENHRY and CDR2 SYGVKD. The CDR3 spans 14 residues. V was pared by 10 bases and J by 3 bases, with 11 bases of the junction left unmatched. The CDR3 reads CATARTGQLYEQYF. CDR3 nucleotide sequence: TGTGCCACCGCCCGGACAGGGCAACTCTACGAGCAGTACTTC.

The J gene is TRBJ2-7, the V gene TRBV11-2; D remains ambiguous. The CDR3 has 14 residues. Trimming took off 5 bases at V and 2 bases at J, with 13 bases between the two ends. Germline V gives CDR1 SGHAT, CDR2 FQNNGV. CDR3 loop: CASSHSRNPYEQYF. In DNA, the CDR3 is TGTGCCAGCAGCCACTCGCGGAACCCCTACGAGCAGTACTTC.

The count of this clone is one. CDR3 in amino acids: CASSRQIPRQGLGYGYTF. CDR3 in DNA: TGTGCCAGCAGCCGACAAATCCCGAGACAGGGCTTGGGGTATGGCTACACCTTC. The chain carries TRBV27 and TRBJ1-2; TRBD1 agrees at 7 bases. This CDR3 is 18 amino acids long. The V segment lost 6 bases and the J segment 5 bases; nucleotides outside the gene matches: 21. Germline CDR1 and CDR2: MNHEY and SMNVEV (reference sequence).

CDR3 in DNA: TGTGCCAGCAGTCATACAGGGGTTTACGAGCAGTACTTC. Amino acid sequence: CASSHTGVYEQYF. The V call is TRBV6-5, the J call TRBJ2-7; 7 bases fit TRBD1. The junction had 5 bases not matched to a gene; V was cut back by 5 bases and J by 4 bases. The germline V gene encodes CDR1 MNHEY and CDR2 SVGAGI. The CDR3 totals 13 residues.

The J gene is TRBJ2-5, the V gene TRBV9; 8 bases are a match to TRBD1. J lost 5 bases, V lost 0 bases, and 9 bases had no gene match. The CDR3 contains 16 residues. CDR1 is SGDLS and CDR2 is YYNGEE in the germline V gene. Here the CDR3 reads CASSVGGDRGQETQYF. In DNA, the CDR3 is TGTGCCAGCAGCGTAGGGGGTGACAGGGGACAGGAGACCCAGTACTTC.

The sample holds one count of this clone. The rearrangement joins TRBV23-1 to TRBJ1-6, with D maybe TRBD1 (5 bases). TRBV23-1 is an open reading frame whose function is uncertain. V shed 6 bases and J shed 6 bases, with 24 bases lying between them. The CDR3 has 18 amino acids. Written as DNA, the CDR3 is TGCGCCAGCAGCCGGCCACGGGGGGGGATGAGATTTAATTCACCCCTCCACTTT. Residues: CASSRPRGGMRFNSPLHF.

The rearrangement joins TRBV3-1 (or the pseudogene TRBV3-2) to TRBJ2-7, with 7 bases aligning to TRBD2. V shed 8 bases, J shed 2 bases, and the junction held 12 bases outside the gene matches. The CDR3 contains 15 residues. The V gene's germline CDR1 is LGHDT and CDR2 YNNKEL (reference sequence). DNA for the CDR3: TGTGCCAGCGGCGCGGGGGAGGTTTGGGCCTACGAGCAGTACTTC. It codes for CASGAGEVWAYEQYF.